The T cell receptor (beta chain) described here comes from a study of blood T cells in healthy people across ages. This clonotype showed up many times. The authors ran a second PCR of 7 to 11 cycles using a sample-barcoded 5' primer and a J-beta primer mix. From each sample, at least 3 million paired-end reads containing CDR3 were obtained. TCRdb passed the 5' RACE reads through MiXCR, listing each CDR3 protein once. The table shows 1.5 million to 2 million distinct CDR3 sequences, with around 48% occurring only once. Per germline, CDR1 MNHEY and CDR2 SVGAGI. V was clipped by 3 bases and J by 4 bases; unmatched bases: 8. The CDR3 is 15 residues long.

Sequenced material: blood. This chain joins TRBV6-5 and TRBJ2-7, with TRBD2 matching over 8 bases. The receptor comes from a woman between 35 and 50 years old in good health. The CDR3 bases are TGTGCCAGCAGTTATAGGCGGGGGGCTGGTTACGAGCAGTACTTC. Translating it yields CASSYRRGAGYEQYF.